Listed below are T cell receptor beta chains from one sample, sequenced in a study of CXCR3-negative and CXCR3-positive naive CD8 T cells. TCRdb reprocessed the 5' RACE reads and reports one entry per CDR3 protein, with no DNA. This table lists about 41,000 distinct CDR3 sequences. Sequenced material: memory CD8+ T cells from blood. The origin of the receptors is a human donor in good health. Some clones in this sample may be carry-over from other donors' samples. CDR3s include the opening cysteine and the closing phenylalanine or tryptophan. Each record gives: J gene, V gene, clone size, CDR3 length, CDR3 protein. Clone size is shown for a subset of rows, as once, few, many or a class of expanded clone.

j_call: TRBJ2-7; v_call: TRBV20-1; clone_size: NA; cdr3_length: 13; cdr3_aa: CSAEGANSYEQYF
j_call: TRBJ2-1; v_call: TRBV15; clone_size: NA; cdr3_length: 17; cdr3_aa: CATSRVGHQTWDNEQFF
j_call: TRBJ2-7; v_call: TRBV25-1; clone_size: NA; cdr3_length: 11; cdr3_aa: CASSDFEEQYF
j_call: TRBJ1-4; v_call: TRBV7-9; clone_size: NA; cdr3_length: 13; cdr3_aa: CASSSGGSEKLFF
j_call: TRBJ2-1; v_call: TRBV12-3/TRBV12-4; clone_size: NA; cdr3_length: 14; cdr3_aa: CASSRHSSYNEQFF
j_call: TRBJ1-2; v_call: TRBV29-1; clone_size: NA; cdr3_length: 11; cdr3_aa: CSSVGVRGYTF
j_call: TRBJ1-2; v_call: TRBV10-3; clone_size: NA; cdr3_length: 14; cdr3_aa: CAISEGYDNYGYTF
j_call: TRBJ2-2; v_call: TRBV12-3/TRBV12-4; clone_size: NA; cdr3_length: 14; cdr3_aa: CATSGQGLTGELFF
j_call: TRBJ2-7; v_call: TRBV20-1; clone_size: NA; cdr3_length: 13; cdr3_aa: CSARVGTWNEQYF
j_call: TRBJ2-2; v_call: TRBV14; clone_size: NA; cdr3_length: 14; cdr3_aa: CASSQEEGTGELFF
j_call: TRBJ2-3; v_call: TRBV4-3; clone_size: NA; cdr3_length: 16; cdr3_aa: CASSQLAGGGADTQYF
j_call: TRBJ2-3; v_call: TRBV29-1; clone_size: NA; cdr3_length: 13; cdr3_aa: CSVGTSGTDTQYF
j_call: TRBJ2-7; v_call: TRBV28; clone_size: NA; cdr3_length: 15; cdr3_aa: CASSLLGAGTYEQYF
j_call: TRBJ2-3; v_call: TRBV6-2/TRBV6-3; clone_size: NA; cdr3_length: 15; cdr3_aa: CASSLLTGIEGTQYF
j_call: TRBJ1-5; v_call: TRBV12-3/TRBV12-4; clone_size: NA; cdr3_length: 15; cdr3_aa: CASSRGTDSNQPQHF
j_call: TRBJ2-7; v_call: TRBV28; clone_size: NA; cdr3_length: 18; cdr3_aa: CASSTLQASGRAAVEQYF
j_call: TRBJ2-3; v_call: TRBV29-1; clone_size: NA; cdr3_length: 13; cdr3_aa: CSVLLAKTDTQYF
j_call: TRBJ1-2; v_call: TRBV29-1; clone_size: NA; cdr3_length: 12; cdr3_aa: CSGVDRDYGYTF
j_call: TRBJ2-7; v_call: TRBV19; clone_size: NA; cdr3_length: 14; cdr3_aa: CASSWRGSGYEQYF
j_call: TRBJ2-1; v_call: TRBV5-1; clone_size: NA; cdr3_length: 13; cdr3_aa: CASRGQGMNEQFF
j_call: TRBJ1-2; v_call: TRBV5-1; clone_size: NA; cdr3_length: 15; cdr3_aa: CASSFLDGEVYGYTF
j_call: TRBJ2-1; v_call: TRBV12-3/TRBV12-4; clone_size: NA; cdr3_length: 15; cdr3_aa: CASSKAGGSYNEQFF
j_call: TRBJ2-7; v_call: TRBV29-1; clone_size: NA; cdr3_length: 13; cdr3_aa: CSVEVYETTKEYF
j_call: TRBJ2-1; v_call: TRBV6-6; clone_size: NA; cdr3_length: 16; cdr3_aa: CASSGLTGTDYNEQFF
j_call: TRBJ2-3; v_call: TRBV28; clone_size: NA; cdr3_length: 14; cdr3_aa: CASSTASEADTQYF
j_call: TRBJ2-7; v_call: TRBV28; clone_size: NA; cdr3_length: 12; cdr3_aa: CASSIGSYEQYF
j_call: TRBJ2-7; v_call: TRBV7-9; clone_size: NA; cdr3_length: 13; cdr3_aa: CASSRTDTYEQYF
j_call: TRBJ2-1; v_call: TRBV20-1; clone_size: NA; cdr3_length: 18; cdr3_aa: CSGRPGLAGGKSYNEQFF
j_call: TRBJ2-3; v_call: TRBV2; clone_size: NA; cdr3_length: 14; cdr3_aa: CATELAGGRDTQYF
j_call: TRBJ2-1; v_call: TRBV4-3; clone_size: NA; cdr3_length: 16; cdr3_aa: CASSQETQGSYNEQFF
j_call: TRBJ2-1; v_call: TRBV6-5; clone_size: medium-sized; cdr3_length: 15; cdr3_aa: CASSYSLSSYNEQFF
j_call: TRBJ1-2; v_call: TRBV29-1; clone_size: NA; cdr3_length: 15; cdr3_aa: CSVVPGQGPNYGYTF
j_call: TRBJ2-2; v_call: TRBV20-1; clone_size: NA; cdr3_length: 16; cdr3_aa: CSAREAGGFYTGELFF
j_call: TRBJ1-3; v_call: TRBV7-6; clone_size: NA; cdr3_length: 14; cdr3_aa: CASSLEGSGNTIYF
j_call: TRBJ2-7; v_call: TRBV20-1; clone_size: NA; cdr3_length: 15; cdr3_aa: CSATDRGSSSYEQYF
j_call: TRBJ2-1; v_call: TRBV12-3/TRBV12-4; clone_size: NA; cdr3_length: 12; cdr3_aa: CASMGRSNEQFF
j_call: TRBJ2-1; v_call: TRBV7-3; clone_size: NA; cdr3_length: 16; cdr3_aa: CASSFGDRGENNEQFF
j_call: TRBJ2-5; v_call: TRBV29-1; clone_size: NA; cdr3_length: 14; cdr3_aa: CSVAGQPPEGAQYF
j_call: TRBJ1-1; v_call: TRBV5-4; clone_size: NA; cdr3_length: 11; cdr3_aa: CASSYMTEAFF
j_call: TRBJ1-1; v_call: TRBV29-1; clone_size: NA; cdr3_length: 12; cdr3_aa: CSVEHDWSEAFF
j_call: TRBJ2-1; v_call: TRBV7-9; clone_size: NA; cdr3_length: 14; cdr3_aa: CASSLGPVVDEQFF
j_call: TRBJ2-2; v_call: TRBV7-9; clone_size: NA; cdr3_length: 15; cdr3_aa: CASSFVAANTGELFF
j_call: TRBJ2-6; v_call: TRBV6-2/TRBV6-3; clone_size: NA; cdr3_length: 15; cdr3_aa: CAITTGNSGANVLTF
j_call: TRBJ2-1; v_call: TRBV27; clone_size: NA; cdr3_length: 16; cdr3_aa: CASSLSATLTYNEQFF
j_call: TRBJ2-7; v_call: TRBV12-3/TRBV12-4; clone_size: NA; cdr3_length: 15; cdr3_aa: CASSLDRDNKGEQYF
j_call: TRBJ2-7; v_call: TRBV5-5; clone_size: NA; cdr3_length: 13; cdr3_aa: CASSSWEGYEQYF
j_call: TRBJ2-7; v_call: TRBV9; clone_size: NA; cdr3_length: 17; cdr3_aa: CASSDSRGTDFSYEQYF
j_call: TRBJ1-2; v_call: TRBV5-4; clone_size: NA; cdr3_length: 12; cdr3_aa: CASLKAGSGYTF
j_call: TRBJ2-7; v_call: TRBV27; clone_size: NA; cdr3_length: 12; cdr3_aa: CASESPGLEQYF